This is a list of T cell receptor beta chains from one sample in a study of cytomegalovirus exposure and HLA in healthy donors. Profiled with immunoSEQ multiplex PCR; TCRdb holds only in-frame clones, not every one. The repertoire consists of under 200,000 clones, with about 13% occurring once and the leading ten covering under 10%. Material: PBMCs. The receptors were gathered from a man over 45 in good health and CMV-seropositive. The CDR3 runs from the conserved cysteine through the conserved F or W. The order of the fields is CDR3 length, V gene, clone size, D gene, J gene, CDR3 DNA, CDR3 protein. The D gene is left open where the match is weak. Size values are once, few and many counts, or a class for expanded clones, and some rows have none.

16	TRBV9	.	.	TRBJ1-1	TGTGCCAGCAGCGTAAGCGCGGGGAGGGGGGGCACTGAAGCTTTCTTT	CASSVSAGRGGTEAFF
15	TRBV7-8	.	.	TRBJ1-1	TGTGCCAGCAGCTCCCAGCCGGGACTAGTTATGGTAGCTTTCTTT	CASSSQPGLVMVAFF
12	TRBV5-6	few	TRBD1	TRBJ1-3	TGTGCCAGCAGCCTGACAGGGAACACCATATATTTT	CASSLTGNTIYF
15	TRBV9	few	.	TRBJ2-7	TGTGCCAGCAGCGTAAACCCGACAGGCTTCCACGAGCAGTACTTC	CASSVNPTGFHEQYF
17	TRBV6-1	few	TRBD1	TRBJ2-3	TGTGCCAGCAGTGAAGGGGGACAGGCCTCAAGCACAGATACGCAGTATTTT	CASSEGGQASSTDTQYF
16	TRBV15	few	TRBD1	TRBJ1-6	TGTGCCACCAGCAGAGATCCAGGGGGTTTAAATTCACCCCTCCACTTT	CATSRDPGGLNSPLHF
13	TRBV28	few	TRBD1	TRBJ1-1	TGTGCCAGCAGTTTAGCGGACAGGGCGATAGCTTTCTTT	CASSLADRAIAFF
14	TRBV18	few	.	TRBJ1-1	TGTGCCAGCTCACCGATCACCGAGTCTCAGGGAGCTTTCTTT	CASSPITESQGAFF
11	TRBV11-2	.	.	TRBJ2-3	TGTGCCAGCAGCTTAGGACTTCCGCAGTATTTT	CASSLGLPQYF
15	TRBV28	.	TRBD2	TRBJ2-3	TGTGCCAGCAGTTTCACGGCGGGGGGGACAGATACGCAGTATTTT	CASSFTAGGTDTQYF
13	TRBV6-5	.	.	TRBJ2-1	TGTGCCAGCAGTTATGGAGAATACAATGAGCAGTTCTTC	CASSYGEYNEQFF
12	TRBV18	.	.	TRBJ1-2	TGTGCCAGCTCACCCACAGGCCAAGGCTACACCTTC	CASSPTGQGYTF
16	TRBV11-3	.	TRBD2	TRBJ2-5	TGTGCCAGCAGCTTAGCATCTAGCGGGGGACCAGGGACCCAGTACTTC	CASSLASSGGPGTQYF
14	TRBV6-6	few	TRBD1	TRBJ2-1	TGTGCCAGCAGTCGAGCGACAGGGACGGATGAGCAGTTCTTC	CASSRATGTDEQFF
16	TRBV5-6	once	TRBD2	TRBJ2-2	TGTGCCAGCAGACCCCTTGGCGGGGGGTCAACCGGGGAGCTGTTTTTT	CASRPLGGGSTGELFF
13	TRBV18	.	.	TRBJ2-5	TGTGCCAGCTCACTACTGTTACAAGAGACCCAGTACTTC	CASSLLLQETQYF
15	TRBV5-4	few	.	TRBJ2-2	TGTGCCAGCAGCTTGTCCGGAGCGAACACCGGGGAGCTGTTTTTT	CASSLSGANTGELFF
14	TRBV5-1	.	.	TRBJ1-1	TGCGCCAGCAGCTTGGACAGGGATGGCACTGAAGCTTTCTTT	CASSLDRDGTEAFF
14	TRBV11-2	few	.	TRBJ2-3	TGTGCCAGCAGCTTAGGGGGAGGCGCAGATACGCAGTATTTT	CASSLGGGADTQYF
14	TRBV27	.	.	TRBJ2-3	TGTGCCAGCAGGGTGGGCCACAGCACAGATACGCAGTATTTT	CASRVGHSTDTQYF
12	TRBV28	.	.	TRBJ1-2	TGTGCCAGCAGTTTTAGCCCGGGTGGCTACACCTTC	CASSFSPGGYTF
13	TRBV2	.	.	TRBJ1-5	TGTGCCAGCAGGTCAGATAGCAATCAGCCCCAGCATTTT	CASRSDSNQPQHF
16	TRBV5-1	.	.	TRBJ1-3	TGCGCCAGCAGCTTGAAGGAGAAAAACGCTGGAAACACCATATATTTT	CASSLKEKNAGNTIYF
13	TRBV28	.	.	TRBJ2-5	TGTGCCAGCAGTTTAGGCAGACAAGAGACCCAGTACTTC	CASSLGRQETQYF
15	TRBV5-1	.	.	TRBJ2-3	TGCGCCAGCAGCTTGGGCGGGGTTGGCACAGATACGCAGTATTTT	CASSLGGVGTDTQYF
15	TRBV6-1	.	.	TRBJ2-7	TGTGCCAGCAGTGAAGGGAGGGACAGCTCCTACGAGCAGTACTTC	CASSEGRDSSYEQYF
15	TRBV5-1	.	.	TRBJ1-2	TGCGCCAGCAGCTTGGCAAACGGTTTTTCGAATGGCTACACCTTC	CASSLANGFSNGYTF
11	TRBV6-6	few	.	TRBJ1-1	TGTGCCAGCAGCCATCAGGATGAAGCTTTCTTT	CASSHQDEAFF
14	TRBV2	.	.	TRBJ2-7	TGTGCCAGCAGTGAATCAGGGGGGCGCTACGAGCAGTACTTC	CASSESGGRYEQYF
16	TRBV14	.	.	TRBJ2-6	TGTGCCAGCAGCCCACCCGGGGGTTTAAGGGCCAACGTCCTGACTTTC	CASSPPGGLRANVLTF
14	TRBV6-6	few	TRBD1	TRBJ1-1	TGTGCCAGCAGCGAACATGGACAGGGAACTGAAGCTTTCTTT	CASSEHGQGTEAFF
15	TRBV5-1	.	TRBD1	TRBJ1-1	TGCGCCAGCAGCCTGGGGCCAGGGGGGAACACTGAAGCTTTCTTT	CASSLGPGGNTEAFF
16	TRBV29-1	many	TRBD1	TRBJ2-1	TGCAGCGTCCAGCGCCGGGACAGGATCAGCTACAATGAGCAGTTCTTC	CSVQRRDRISYNEQFF
16	TRBV7-2	.	TRBD2	TRBJ2-3	TGTGCCAGCAGTATCGGCGGGGGGGCCGGAACAGATACGCAGTATTTT	CASSIGGGAGTDTQYF
14	TRBV15	.	.	TRBJ2-3	TGTGCCACCAGCAGGGACAGACTCACAGATACGCAGTATTTT	CATSRDRLTDTQYF
15	TRBV18	few	.	TRBJ1-1	TGTGCCAGCTCACCGAACGACAGATTGAACACTGAAGCTTTCTTT	CASSPNDRLNTEAFF
15	TRBV18	.	.	TRBJ1-2	TGTGCCAGCTCACCACCGAACAGGCCAGCCTATGGCTACACCTTC	CASSPPNRPAYGYTF
16	TRBV7-2	.	TRBD1	TRBJ1-2	TGTGCCAGCAGCATCGGCTTGGACAGGGAGGAACATGGCTACACCTTC	CASSIGLDREEHGYTF
14	TRBV6-5	.	.	TRBJ1-5	TGTGCCAGCAGTTTAACCTATGGCAATCAGCCCCAGCATTTT	CASSLTYGNQPQHF
14	TRBV6-1	few	.	TRBJ1-1	TGTGCCAGCAGGGCAGGGATCCCGAACACTGAAGCTTTCTTT	CASRAGIPNTEAFF
15	TRBV11-3	.	TRBD1	TRBJ2-7	TGTGCCAGCAGCTCATGGACAGGGGTAGAAAACGAGCAGTACTTC	CASSSWTGVENEQYF
13	TRBV11-2	few	TRBD1	TRBJ1-4	TGTGCCAGCAGCCGGACAGGGGGCGAAAAACTGTTTTTT	CASSRTGGEKLFF
14	TRBV4-1	.	.	TRBJ1-2	TGCGCCAGCAGCCAAGGTACGGGGGACTATGGCTACACCTTC	CASSQGTGDYGYTF
16	TRBV7-8	few	.	TRBJ2-2	TGTGCCAGCAGCCCGCATCGGACACCTTCAACCGGGGAGCTGTTTTTT	CASSPHRTPSTGELFF
14	TRBV6-6	few	.	TRBJ1-1	TGTGCCAGCAGCAGTAATCCAGGGGCCACTGAAGCTTTCTTT	CASSSNPGATEAFF
15	TRBV4-1	few	.	TRBJ2-2	TGCGCCAGGAACACTAGCACCAAAAGGGACGGGGAGCTGTTTTTT	CARNTSTKRDGELFF
14	TRBV11-2	many	.	TRBJ1-1	TGTGCCAGCAGCCGCCTGACTTCCTACACTGAAGCTTTCTTT	CASSRLTSYTEAFF
15	TRBV6-5	few	TRBD1	TRBJ1-6	TGTGCCAGCAGTTACTCCACAGGGGGAACCTCACCCCTCCACTTT	CASSYSTGGTSPLHF
15	TRBV2	few	TRBD1	TRBJ1-6	TGTGCCAGCAGAGTGACAGGGGGCTATATTTCACCCCTCCACTTT	CASRVTGGYISPLHF
14	TRBV19	few	.	TRBJ1-5	TGTGCCAGTAAAAACCAGGGTATCAATCAGCCCCAGCATTTT	CASKNQGINQPQHF
15	TRBV5-6	.	TRBD2	TRBJ2-1	TGTGCCAGCAGCCAGGTGGGGCTAGCGGGCGATGAGCAGTTCTTC	CASSQVGLAGDEQFF
14	TRBV19	.	TRBD1	TRBJ2-3	TGTGCCAGTAGCCCGACAGGGGGCACAGATACGCAGTATTTT	CASSPTGGTDTQYF
15	TRBV11-2	.	.	TRBJ2-2	TGTGCCAGCAGCCTCTACCCGAGGCCCAGCGGGGAGCTGTTTTTT	CASSLYPRPSGELFF
16	TRBV9	few	TRBD2	TRBJ2-3	TGTGCCAGCAGCCCTAGACTAGCGGGTAGCACAGATACGCAGTATTTT	CASSPRLAGSTDTQYF
14	TRBV7-2	.	.	TRBJ1-1	TGTGCCAGCAGACCAACGGGAGGGAACACTGAAGCTTTCTTT	CASRPTGGNTEAFF